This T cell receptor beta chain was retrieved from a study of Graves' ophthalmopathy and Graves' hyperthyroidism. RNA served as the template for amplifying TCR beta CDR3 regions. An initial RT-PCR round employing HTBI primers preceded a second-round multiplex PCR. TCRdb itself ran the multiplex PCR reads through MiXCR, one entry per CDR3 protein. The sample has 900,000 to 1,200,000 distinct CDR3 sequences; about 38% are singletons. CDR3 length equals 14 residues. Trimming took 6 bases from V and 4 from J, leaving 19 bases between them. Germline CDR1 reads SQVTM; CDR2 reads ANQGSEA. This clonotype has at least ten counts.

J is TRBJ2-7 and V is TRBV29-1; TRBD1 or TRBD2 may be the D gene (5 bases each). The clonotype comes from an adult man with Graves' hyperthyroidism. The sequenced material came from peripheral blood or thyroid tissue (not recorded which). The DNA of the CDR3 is TGCAGCGTCTACCCCGTTGGGGGACGGTACGAGCAGTACTTC. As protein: CSVYPVGGRYEQYF.